This entry describes one TCR beta chain. Its target is unknown. Profiled with immunoSEQ multiplex PCR; TCRdb holds only in-frame clones, not every one. The repertoire holds under 20,000 clones, with 75% to 90% as singletons. Per germline, CDR1 SEHNR and CDR2 FQNEAQ (reference sequence). V was trimmed by 0 bases and J by 4 bases, leaving 9 bases between them. This CDR3 is 14 amino acids long. The data belong to a study of PD-1 blockade in classical Hodgkin lymphoma. General observations from the study: CD4+ TCR diversity, unlike CD8+, rose significantly by C4D1.

Each of the patients experienced relapse following autologous stem cell transplantation, and their brentuximab vedotin exposure differed. This sequence was found in a human donor with classical Hodgkin lymphoma. The chain has TRBV7-9 and TRBJ1-2, with a tentative D call TRBD1 (5 bases). This specimen was peripheral blood mononuclear cells (PBMCs), taken before the second cycle of nivolumab. The CDR3 DNA reads TGTGCCAGCAGCTTAGCAGGGACTCTCTATGGCTACACCTTC. Protein product: CASSLAGTLYGYTF.